Below, 26 T cell receptor beta chains from the same sample are listed, as sequenced in a study of T cells in Graves' hyperthyroidism and ophthalmopathy. Regions amplified from RNA transcripts were the TCR beta CDR3 regions. An initial round of RT-PCR targeting the TCR CDR3 relied on the HTBI primer set. TCRdb analysed the multiplex PCR reads with MiXCR anew, one entry per CDR3 protein. The data show around 340,000 distinct CDR3 sequences, with approximately 18% seen just once and approximately 30% held by the top ten. The sequencing input was blood. The receptors were gathered from a woman aged 25 to 39 with Graves' hyperthyroidism that later progressed to Graves' ophthalmopathy.

This clonotype turned up a few times. This chain joins TRBV7-8 and TRBJ2-3; 10 nucleotides align to TRBD2. CDR1 is SGHVS, CDR2 FQNEAQ, per germline. V was pared by 3 bases and J by 7 bases, with 4 bases of the junction left unmatched. This CDR3 has 14 amino acids. The CDR3 loop is CASSLGTSAHTQYF. The CDR3 coding sequence is TGTGCCAGCAGCTTGGGGACTAGCGCCCATACGCAGTATTTT. Together with reference TRBV7-8 and TRBJ2-3, the CDR3 gives the full variable domain: GAGVSQSPRYKVAKRGQDVALRCDPISGHVSLFWYQQALGQGPEFLTYFQNEAQLDKSGLPSDRFFAERPEGSVSTLKIQRTQQEDSAVYLCASSLGTSAHTQYFGPGTRLTVL.

This clonotype was counted a few times. The chain joins TRBV20-1 to TRBJ2-3; the D call may be TRBD1 or TRBD2 (5 bases each). The CDR3 is 16 amino acids. V lost 6 bases and J 2 bases, leaving 21 bases between the germline ends. Germline lookup yields CDR1 DFQATT and CDR2 SNEGSKA (reference sequence). CDR3 nucleotides: TGCAGTGCCACGTGGGAATGGGGGACCGACACAGATACGCAGTATTTT. Translating it yields CSATWEWGTDTDTQYF.

This clonotype was counted ten times or more. This sequence joins TRBV28 and TRBJ2-5; 7 nucleotides match TRBD2. Unmatched junction bases numbered 7, after V lost 3 bases and J lost 6 bases. The CDR3 spans 14 residues. The germline V gene has CDR1 MDHEN and CDR2 SYDVKM. The CDR3 DNA is TGTGCCAGCAGTTTTACGGCGGGAGTTCAGACCCAGTACTTC. The encoded protein is CASSFTAGVQTQYF.

This clonotype was counted between two and nine times. A much more abundant neighbour one base away suggests this may be a read error. This chain joins TRBV9 and TRBJ1-6; D gene uncertain. The length of the CDR3 is 13 residues. Germline assignment: CDR1 SGDLS and CDR2 YYNGEE. Trimming left V 3 bases short and J 9 bases short, with 10 bases between. For the CDR3, the DNA is TGTGCCAGCAGCGCCGCCTTCAGTTCACCCCTCCACTTT. Residues: CASSAAFSSPLHF.

This clonotype occurred many times. V and J are TRBV7-2 and TRBJ2-2; TRBD2 matches at 13 bases. J was trimmed by 6 bases and V by 4 bases; bases with no gene match: 11. The CDR3 length is 18 residues. Germline V gene sequence: CDR1 SGHTA, CDR2 FQGNSA. The CDR3 region is CASSSRGLAGEIAGELFF. The DNA of the CDR3 is TGTGCCAGCAGCTCCAGAGGACTAGCGGGGGAAATAGCCGGGGAGCTGTTTTTT.

This clonotype occurred a few times. V and J are TRBV28 and TRBJ2-2; D is unresolved. The CDR3 runs 15 residues. Germline CDR1 reads MDHEN; CDR2 reads SYDVKM. Trimming cost V 6 bases and J 5 bases, with 16 bases left between them. The CDR3 nucleotides are TGTGCCAGCAGAATCGGACCAGCCCCGACCGGGGAGCTGTTTTTT. Encoded protein: CASRIGPAPTGELFF.

There are a few counts of this clonotype. The V and J genes are TRBV5-1 and TRBJ1-6; D might be TRBD1 (6 bases). V was pared by 4 bases and J by 7 bases, with 12 bases between. CDR1 and CDR2 (germline): SGHRS, YFSETQ. This CDR3 spans 14 amino acids. Here the CDR3 DNA reads TGCGCCAGCAGCATAGGACAGCAAAATTCACCCCTCCACTTT. Residues: CASSIGQQNSPLHF.

This chain joins TRBV12-3 or TRBV12-4 and TRBJ2-5; D possibly corresponds to TRBD1 (6 bases). The CDR3 extends over 17 amino acids. Deletions cut 6 bases from V and 4 bases from J, with 24 bases between. The CDR3 here is CASSPTGTRHIPETQYF. DNA for the CDR3: TGTGCCAGCAGCCCGACCGGGACAAGACACATTCCAGAGACCCAGTACTTC.

This clonotype was seen ten or more times. In nucleotides, the CDR3 is TGTGCCAGCAGTGAGATTGGACTAGCGCGCGAGCAGTACTTC. It codes for CASSEIGLAREQYF. The chain has TRBV12-3 or TRBV12-4 and TRBJ2-7; 9 bases line up with TRBD2. There are 14 residues in the CDR3. Unmatched junction bases numbered 8, after V lost 5 bases and J lost 6 bases.

This clonotype was seen repeatedly, ten times or more. The chain is built from TRBV29-1 and TRBJ1-2, with 12 bases fitting TRBD1. The CDR3 is 13 amino acids. Germline CDR1 SQVTM, CDR2 ANQGSEA. The trim removed 4 bases at V and 7 bases at J, leaving 4 bases unmatched. The CDR3 DNA reads as TGCAGCGTTGGGGACAGGGGGCTCGGTGGCTACACCTTC. Translation: CSVGDRGLGGYTF.

This clonotype showed up many times. The chain joins TRBV15 to TRBJ2-5, with TRBD2 as a possible D gene (6 bases). V lost 0 bases, J lost 11 bases, and 10 bases lay in between. The CDR3 totals 12 residues. Germline V CDR1 and CDR2: LNHNV, YYDKDF (reference sequence). The DNA of the CDR3 is TGTGCCACCAGCAGAGATCATAGCGGTCAGTACTTC. This gives the protein CATSRDHSGQYF.

This chain connects TRBV19 to TRBJ2-3; 8 bases fit TRBD1. V lost 10 bases, J lost 2 bases, and 5 bases stayed unmatched. This CDR3 spans 13 amino acids. Germline values: CDR1 LNHDA, CDR2 SQIVND (reference sequence). CDR3 sequence: CATWTGHTDTQYF. For the CDR3, the DNA is TGTGCCACCTGGACAGGGCACACAGATACGCAGTATTTT.

The chain combines TRBV10-1 with TRBJ2-7; D possibly corresponds to TRBD2 (5 bases). The length of the CDR3 is 15 residues. Germline V gene sequence: CDR1 WNHNN, CDR2 SYGVQD (reference sequence). V was trimmed by 2 bases and J by 2 bases, leaving 13 bases between them. CDR3 residues: CASSEPGRGAYEQYF. The CDR3 region has the DNA TGCGCCAGCAGTGAGCCTGGACGGGGAGCCTACGAGCAGTACTTC.

This clonotype was seen more than once but under ten times. CDR3 sequence: CAWSVNLGRSVAQYF. CDR3 coding DNA: TGTGCCTGGAGTGTAAATTTGGGCAGGTCGGTGGCCCAGTACTTC. The J gene is TRBJ2-5, the V gene TRBV30; D ambiguous. Per the germline V gene, CDR1 is GTSNPN and CDR2 is SVGIG (reference sequence). This CDR3 comprises 15 residues. V was pared by 0 bases and J by 9 bases, with 20 bases between.

This clonotype was observed many times. The chain recombines TRBV7-9 with TRBJ2-7; no firm D call. V was clipped by 3 bases and J by 2 bases, with 5 bases between them. Germline CDR1 is SEHNR and CDR2 is FQNEAQ (reference sequence). This CDR3 comprises 12 residues. CDR3 loop: CASSLTTYEQYF. The CDR3 nucleotides read TGTGCCAGCAGCTTGACGACCTACGAGCAGTACTTC. Looking up the rest from reference TRBV7-9 and TRBJ2-7 gives the full variable domain: DTGVSQNPRHKITKRGQNVTFRCDPISEHNRLYWYRQTLGQGPEFLTYFQNEAQLEKSRLLSDRFSAERPKGSFSTLEIQRTEQGDSAMYLCASSLTTYEQYFGPGTRLTVT.

This clonotype was seen at least ten times. The chain carries TRBV7-6 and TRBJ2-3, with D maybe TRBD2 (5 bases). CDR1 is SGHVS and CDR2 is FNYEAQ in the germline V gene. CDR3 length: 13 amino acids. V was clipped by 0 bases and J by 8 bases, with 9 bases between them. The CDR3: CASSLAAGGTQYF. In nucleotides, the CDR3 is TGTGCCAGCAGCTTAGCGGCGGGTGGTACGCAGTATTTT.

By share, this clonotype counts as medium-sized. The V call is TRBV2, the J call TRBJ2-1; 13 bases agree with TRBD2. Trimming at V came to 4 bases and at J to 7 bases, leaving 4 bases not matched to a gene. The CDR3 has 15 amino acids. Germline V gives CDR1 SNHLY, CDR2 FYNNEI. CDR3 sequence (DNA): TGTGCCAGCAGTGGAGAGGGACTAGCGGGGAATGAGCAGTTCTTC. It yields the protein CASSGEGLAGNEQFF.

The chain joins TRBV10-3 to TRBJ1-1, with D possibly TRBD1 on 5 matching bases. Germline V gives CDR1 ENHRY, CDR2 SYGVKD. Trimming cost V 0 bases and J 7 bases, with 15 bases left between them. This CDR3 has 15 amino acids. CDR3 amino acids: CAISESIGRGHEAFF. The CDR3 bases are TGTGCCATCAGTGAGTCAATAGGGAGGGGTCATGAAGCTTTCTTT.

This clonotype was seen many times. The gene calls are TRBV19 and TRBJ1-6; 7 bases are a match to TRBD1. The V and J ends lost 9 bases and 5 bases, in that order; junction bases with no gene match: 4. Germline V gene lookup returns CDR1 LNHDA and CDR2 SQIVND (reference sequence). The CDR3 extends over 13 amino acids. CDR3 in DNA: TGTGCCAGCCGGGACAGAGATAATTCACCCCTCCACTTT. This gives the protein CASRDRDNSPLHF. The full variable domain, rest sourced from reference TRBV19 and TRBJ1-6, is DGGITQSPKYLFRKEGQNVTLSCEQNLNHDAMYWYRQDPGQGLRLIYYSQIVNDFQKGDIAEGYSVSREKKESFPLTVTSAQKNPTAFYLCASRDRDNSPLHFGNGTRLTVT.

This clonotype was recorded many times. The chain recombines TRBV20-1 with TRBJ2-1, with TRBD2 identical over 11 bases. Germline CDR1 DFQATT, CDR2 SNEGSKA (reference sequence). V shed 3 bases and J 7 bases; nucleotides not matched to a gene: 8. This CDR3 has 15 amino acids. In DNA, the CDR3 is TGCAGTGCTAGGGATAGCGGGGGGGAAACGAATGAGCAGTTCTTC. Protein sequence: CSARDSGGETNEQFF.

In this sample, this clonotype turned up many times. The V and J genes are TRBV7-2 and TRBJ2-7; D is possibly TRBD1 (6 bases). Deletions cut 4 bases from V and 1 base from J, with 11 bases between. In germline, CDR1 is SGHTA, CDR2 FQGNSA. CDR3 length equals 14 residues. The CDR3 spells CASSSYRVSYEQYF. The CDR3, as DNA: TGTGCCAGCAGCTCGTACAGGGTTTCCTACGAGCAGTACTTC.

This clonotype was observed a handful of times. The chain carries TRBV3-1 and TRBJ2-7, with D maybe TRBD2 (6 bases). The ends were cut back, 2 bases at V and 2 bases at J, with 10 bases in the middle. This CDR3 is 14 amino acids long. The V gene's germline CDR1 is LGHDT and CDR2 YNNKEL (reference sequence). Written as DNA, the CDR3 is TGTGCCAGCAGCCAACGGGAGCACGCCTACGAGCAGTACTTC. Its protein product is CASSQREHAYEQYF.

This clonotype has ten or more counts. This rearrangement joins TRBV28 to TRBJ1-1; weak D call: TRBD1 (6 bases). V was shortened by 7 bases and J by 1 base, with 13 bases between the two germline ends. The length of the CDR3 is 14 residues. In germline, CDR1 is MDHEN, CDR2 SYDVKM. The CDR3 DNA follows: TGTGCCAGCAATCAGGACAGTCCGAACACTGAAGCTTTCTTT. Translated, it gives CASNQDSPNTEAFF.

This clonotype has ten or more counts. V gene TRBV11-2 combines with J gene TRBJ1-3, with D tentatively TRBD1 (5 bases). V lost 0 bases and J lost 1, with 13 bases in between. Germline V gives CDR1 SGHAT, CDR2 FQNNGV. The CDR3 loop spans 17 amino acids. CDR3 DNA sequence: TGTGCCAGCAGCTTAGAAATAGGGACTACTTCTGGAAACACCATATATTTT. It is translated as CASSLEIGTTSGNTIYF.

This clonotype was recorded at least ten times. The chain has TRBV19 and TRBJ2-1; D gene unclear. V was trimmed by 3 bases and J by 7 bases, leaving 19 bases between them. Germline loops: CDR1 LNHDA, CDR2 SQIVND (reference sequence). The CDR3 totals 16 residues. CDR3 protein: CASSILYGNSWNEQFF. For the CDR3, the DNA is TGTGCCAGTAGTATCTTGTACGGCAATTCCTGGAATGAGCAGTTCTTC.

The table lists this clonotype with many counts. The chain links TRBV15 to TRBJ2-3; unclear D gene. The CDR3 runs to 15 residues. Germline CDR1 and CDR2: LNHNV and YYDKDF (reference sequence). V lost 0 bases and J lost 0, with 7 bases in between. Here the CDR3 reads CATSRDSASTDTQYF. CDR3 coding DNA: TGTGCCACCAGCAGAGATTCGGCTAGCACAGATACGCAGTATTTT.